A selection of T cell receptor beta chains follows, all from one sample in a study of blood T cell repertoires in COVID-19. Produced via immunoSEQ multiplex PCR; TCRdb's table is partial and in-frame only. Among 150,000 to 200,000 clones, 81% were seen once, and the ten largest hold approximately 10%. Sequencing input: peripheral blood. The receptors derive from a man between 60 and 75 years old with active or convalescent COVID-19. Both conserved end residues are part of each CDR3. A D gene is named only where the DNA matches it firmly. Some rows mark clone size as missing; the rest say once, few, many or name a class of expanded clone.

J gene: TRBJ1-5; CDR3 length: 15; V gene: TRBV19; clone size: .; D gene: TRBD1; CDR3 DNA: TGTGCCAGTAGAAACACAGGGGTTGGCAATCAGCCCCAGCATTTT; CDR3 protein: CASRNTGVGNQPQHF
J gene: TRBJ1-5; CDR3 length: 16; V gene: TRBV6-1; clone size: .; D gene: TRBD1; CDR3 DNA: TGTGCCAGCAGGGAAGATGGCCAGGGGGCCGGTCAGCCCCAGCATTTT; CDR3 protein: CASREDGQGAGQPQHF
J gene: TRBJ1-6; CDR3 length: 14; V gene: TRBV9; clone size: .; D gene: .; CDR3 DNA: TGTGCCAGCAGCGTAGGGATCGGGAATTCACCCCTCCACTTT; CDR3 protein: CASSVGIGNSPLHF
J gene: TRBJ2-6; CDR3 length: 17; V gene: TRBV28; clone size: few; D gene: TRBD2; CDR3 DNA: TGTGCCAGCAGTTTAATAGCGGGAGTGGGTGGGGCCAACGTCCTGACTTTC; CDR3 protein: CASSLIAGVGGANVLTF
J gene: TRBJ1-4; CDR3 length: 14; V gene: TRBV27; clone size: .; D gene: .; CDR3 DNA: TGTGCCAGCAGTTGGAACAGGGTTGATGAAAAACTGTTTTTT; CDR3 protein: CASSWNRVDEKLFF
J gene: TRBJ1-5; CDR3 length: 15; V gene: TRBV19; clone size: few; D gene: .; CDR3 DNA: TGTGCCAGTAGTTCAGGTCACAGTGAGAATCAGCCCCAGCATTTT; CDR3 protein: CASSSGHSENQPQHF
J gene: TRBJ2-1; CDR3 length: 18; V gene: TRBV4-1; clone size: few; D gene: TRBD2; CDR3 DNA: TGCGCCAGCAGCCAAGCCTCTACTAGCGGGGTTACCTACAATGAGCAGTTCTTC; CDR3 protein: CASSQASTSGVTYNEQFF
J gene: TRBJ2-2; CDR3 length: 16; V gene: TRBV6-1; clone size: .; D gene: TRBD2; CDR3 DNA: TGTGCCAGCAGTGTTGTAGCGGGAGAGTACACCGGGGAGCTGTTTTTT; CDR3 protein: CASSVVAGEYTGELFF
J gene: TRBJ2-1; CDR3 length: 12; V gene: TRBV5-1; clone size: .; D gene: .; CDR3 DNA: TGCGCCAGCAACCTCGACGGGAATGAGCAGTTCTTC; CDR3 protein: CASNLDGNEQFF
J gene: TRBJ1-5; CDR3 length: 13; V gene: TRBV27; clone size: .; D gene: .; CDR3 DNA: TGTGCCAGCAGTTTAAACAGAATTCAGCCCCAGCATTTT; CDR3 protein: CASSLNRIQPQHF
J gene: TRBJ1-2; CDR3 length: 14; V gene: TRBV19; clone size: .; D gene: TRBD1; CDR3 DNA: TGTGCCAGTAATCCCACCGGGACAGGCTATGGCTACACCTTC; CDR3 protein: CASNPTGTGYGYTF
J gene: TRBJ1-2; CDR3 length: 12; V gene: TRBV3-1/TRBV3-2; clone size: .; D gene: .; CDR3 DNA: TGTGCCAGCAGCCAAGTGGCAGGGGAACGCACCTTC; CDR3 protein: CASSQVAGERTF
J gene: TRBJ2-3; CDR3 length: 17; V gene: TRBV6-6; clone size: .; D gene: TRBD2; CDR3 DNA: TGTGCCAGCAGTCTAAAGAGCGCGGGAGGGGATACAGATACGCAGTATTTT; CDR3 protein: CASSLKSAGGDTDTQYF
J gene: TRBJ1-4; CDR3 length: 16; V gene: TRBV4-1; clone size: .; D gene: .; CDR3 DNA: TGCGCCAGCAGCCTACGCCGGACAGCAACTAATGAAAAACTGTTTTTT; CDR3 protein: CASSLRRTATNEKLFF
J gene: TRBJ2-5; CDR3 length: 15; V gene: TRBV24-1; clone size: .; D gene: .; CDR3 DNA: TGTGCCACCAGTCCTGCCGACACCTCTCAAGAGACCCAGTACTTC; CDR3 protein: CATSPADTSQETQYF
J gene: TRBJ2-6; CDR3 length: 19; V gene: TRBV19; clone size: once; D gene: TRBD1; CDR3 DNA: TGTGCCAGTAGTATAATAGTATGGACAGGGGGAACTGGGGCCAACGTCCTGACTTTC; CDR3 protein: CASSIIVWTGGTGANVLTF
J gene: TRBJ2-7; CDR3 length: 13; V gene: TRBV19; clone size: .; D gene: TRBD2; CDR3 DNA: TGTGCCAGTAGTACCGCGGGGGGCTACGAGCAGTACTTC; CDR3 protein: CASSTAGGYEQYF
J gene: TRBJ1-2; CDR3 length: 17; V gene: TRBV9; clone size: .; D gene: .; CDR3 DNA: TGTGCCAGCAGCGTAGGGACAGCGGCACTTCCTAACTATGGCTACACCTTC; CDR3 protein: CASSVGTAALPNYGYTF
J gene: TRBJ1-1; CDR3 length: 16; V gene: TRBV19; clone size: once; D gene: .; CDR3 DNA: TGTGCCAGTAGTATCTGGGACACCAGAATGAACACTGAAGCTTTCTTT; CDR3 protein: CASSIWDTRMNTEAFF
J gene: TRBJ2-7; CDR3 length: 12; V gene: TRBV10-3; clone size: few; D gene: TRBD1; CDR3 DNA: TGTGCCATCAGTGTACAGGGGTACGAGCAGTACTTC; CDR3 protein: CAISVQGYEQYF
J gene: TRBJ2-2; CDR3 length: 13; V gene: TRBV29-1; clone size: .; D gene: .; CDR3 DNA: TGCAGCGTCGTACAGGGAGACACCGGGGAGCTGTTTTTT; CDR3 protein: CSVVQGDTGELFF
J gene: TRBJ2-5; CDR3 length: 16; V gene: TRBV4-2; clone size: .; D gene: TRBD2; CDR3 DNA: TGTGCCAGCAGCCAAGATAGGGGCGGGGGGATGGAGACCCAGTACTTC; CDR3 protein: CASSQDRGGGMETQYF
J gene: TRBJ1-3; CDR3 length: 12; V gene: TRBV15; clone size: .; D gene: .; CDR3 DNA: TGTGCCACCAGCAGAGATCTAAACACCATATATTTT; CDR3 protein: CATSRDLNTIYF